What follows is one T cell receptor beta chain and its context. What it binds is unknown. The sample comes from a study of T cell repertoires in cytomegalovirus infection. In the study overall: HLA-B-restricted CMV epitopes that are well studied, plus recently identified HLA-C-restricted ones, were used by the study. Matching HLA type, along with CMV infection, was indicated by public TCR beta signatures. The study, taken as a whole, reports: Predominance within the ex vivo response was attributable to HLA-C-restricted CMV-specific TCR beta clonotypes. Cumulative frequency of public TCR beta families picked out carriers of CMV plus the relevant HLA.

TCRdb re-called the reads with MiXCR, one entry per CDR3 protein. The sample shows some 310,000 distinct CDR3 sequences, 25% of them seen only once. V shed 7 bases, J shed 2 bases, and the junction held 4 bases outside the gene matches. The CDR3 sequence is 13 residues long. CDR1 and CDR2 (germline): ENHRY, SYGVKD. The TCR comes from a human donor in good health (CMV status not recorded). Some clones in this sample may be carry-over from other donors' samples. The source material was cultured PBMCs, sampled from culture after CMV antigen stimulation. V and J are TRBV10-3 and TRBJ2-7; the match to TRBD1 covers 8 bases. The CDR3 loop is CAITDRVAYEQYF. CDR3 nucleotides: TGTGCCATCACGGACAGGGTAGCCTACGAGCAGTACTTC.